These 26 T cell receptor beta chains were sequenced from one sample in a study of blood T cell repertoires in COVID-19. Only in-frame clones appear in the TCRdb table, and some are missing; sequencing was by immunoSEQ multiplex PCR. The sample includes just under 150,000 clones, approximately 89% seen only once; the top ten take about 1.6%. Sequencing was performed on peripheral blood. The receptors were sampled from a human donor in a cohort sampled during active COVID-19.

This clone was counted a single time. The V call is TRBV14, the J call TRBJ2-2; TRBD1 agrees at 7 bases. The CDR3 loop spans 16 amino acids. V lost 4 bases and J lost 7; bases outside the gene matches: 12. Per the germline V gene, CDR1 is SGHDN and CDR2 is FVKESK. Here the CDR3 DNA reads TGTGCCAGCAGCCGAAGGGACAGACGATGGGGCGGGGAGCTGTTTTTT. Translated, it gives CASSRRDRRWGGELFF.

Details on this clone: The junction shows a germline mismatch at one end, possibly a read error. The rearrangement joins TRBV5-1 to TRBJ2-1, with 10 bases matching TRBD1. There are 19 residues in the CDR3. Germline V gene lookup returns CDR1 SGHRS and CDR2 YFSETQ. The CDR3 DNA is TGCGCCAGCAGATTGGGAGGGACAGGGGCGGATTTGCCCTACAATGAGCAGTTCTTC. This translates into CASRLGGTGADLPYNEQFF.

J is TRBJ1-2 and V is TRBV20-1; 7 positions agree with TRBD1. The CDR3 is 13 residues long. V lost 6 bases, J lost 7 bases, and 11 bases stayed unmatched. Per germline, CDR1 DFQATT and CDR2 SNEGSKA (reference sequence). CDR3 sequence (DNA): TGCAGTGCAAGTGACAGGGCCCTTAGTGGCTACACCTTC. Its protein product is CSASDRALSGYTF.

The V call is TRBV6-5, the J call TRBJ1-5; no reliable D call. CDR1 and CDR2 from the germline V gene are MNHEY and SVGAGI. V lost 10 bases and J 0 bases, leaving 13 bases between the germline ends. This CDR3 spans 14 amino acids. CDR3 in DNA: TGTGCCACCAAACGGGATAATAGCAATCAGCCCCAGCATTTT. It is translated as CATKRDNSNQPQHF.

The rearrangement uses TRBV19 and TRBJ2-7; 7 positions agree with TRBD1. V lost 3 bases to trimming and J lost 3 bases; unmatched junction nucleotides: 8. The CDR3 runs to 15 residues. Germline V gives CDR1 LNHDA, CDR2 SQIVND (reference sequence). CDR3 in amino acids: CASSIGTGVYYEQYF. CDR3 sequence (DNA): TGTGCCAGTAGTATCGGTACAGGGGTTTACTACGAGCAGTACTTC.

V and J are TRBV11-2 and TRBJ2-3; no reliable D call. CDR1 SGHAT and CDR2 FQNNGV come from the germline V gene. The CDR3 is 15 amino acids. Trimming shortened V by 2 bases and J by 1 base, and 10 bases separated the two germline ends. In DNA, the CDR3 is TGTGCCAGCAGCTTATCGGGTGTGCGCACAGATACGCAGTATTTT. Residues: CASSLSGVRTDTQYF.

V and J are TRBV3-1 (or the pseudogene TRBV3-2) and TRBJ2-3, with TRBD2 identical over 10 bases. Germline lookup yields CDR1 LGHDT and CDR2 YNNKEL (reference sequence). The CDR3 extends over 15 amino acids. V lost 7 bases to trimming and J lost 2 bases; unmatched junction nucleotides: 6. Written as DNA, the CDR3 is TGTGCCAGCAACCCTAGCGGGGGTTACACAGATACGCAGTATTTT. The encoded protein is CASNPSGGYTDTQYF.

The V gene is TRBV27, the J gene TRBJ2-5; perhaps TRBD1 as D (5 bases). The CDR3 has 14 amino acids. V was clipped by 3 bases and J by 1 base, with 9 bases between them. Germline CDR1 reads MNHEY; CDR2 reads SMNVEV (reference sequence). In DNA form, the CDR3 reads TGTGCCAGCAGTTTTTCAGGGCTCCAAGAGACCCAGTACTTC. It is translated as CASSFSGLQETQYF.

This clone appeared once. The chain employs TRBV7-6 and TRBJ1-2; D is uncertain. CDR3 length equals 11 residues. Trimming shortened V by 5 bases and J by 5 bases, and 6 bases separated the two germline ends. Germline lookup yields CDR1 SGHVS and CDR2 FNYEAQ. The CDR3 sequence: CASSDGYGYTF. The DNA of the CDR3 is TGTGCCAGCAGCGACGGGTATGGCTACACCTTC.

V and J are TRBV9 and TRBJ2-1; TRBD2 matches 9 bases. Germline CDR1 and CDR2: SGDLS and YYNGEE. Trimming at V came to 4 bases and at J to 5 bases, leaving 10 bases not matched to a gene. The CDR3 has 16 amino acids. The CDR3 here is CASSSQAGGVHNEQFF. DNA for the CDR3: TGTGCCAGCAGCTCACAGGCGGGGGGGGTCCACAATGAGCAGTTCTTC.

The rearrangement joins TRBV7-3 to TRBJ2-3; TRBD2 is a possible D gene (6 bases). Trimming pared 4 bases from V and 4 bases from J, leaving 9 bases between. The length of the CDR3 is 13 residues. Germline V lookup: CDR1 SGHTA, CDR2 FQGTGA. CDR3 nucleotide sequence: TGTGCCAGCAGCTGGACTATTTCAGATACGCAGTATTTT. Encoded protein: CASSWTISDTQYF.

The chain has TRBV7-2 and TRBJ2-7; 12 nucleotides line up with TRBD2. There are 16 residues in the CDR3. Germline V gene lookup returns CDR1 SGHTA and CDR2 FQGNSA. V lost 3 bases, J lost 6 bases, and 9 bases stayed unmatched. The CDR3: CASSFWLAGGQGEQYF. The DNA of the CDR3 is TGTGCCAGCAGCTTTTGGCTAGCGGGGGGGCAAGGCGAGCAGTACTTC.

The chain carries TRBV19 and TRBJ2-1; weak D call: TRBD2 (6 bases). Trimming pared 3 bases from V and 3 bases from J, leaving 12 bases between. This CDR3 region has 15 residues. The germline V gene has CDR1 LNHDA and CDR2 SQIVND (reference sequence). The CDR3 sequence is CASSILGGIYNEQFF. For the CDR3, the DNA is TGTGCCAGTAGTATCCTTGGGGGGATCTACAATGAGCAGTTCTTC.

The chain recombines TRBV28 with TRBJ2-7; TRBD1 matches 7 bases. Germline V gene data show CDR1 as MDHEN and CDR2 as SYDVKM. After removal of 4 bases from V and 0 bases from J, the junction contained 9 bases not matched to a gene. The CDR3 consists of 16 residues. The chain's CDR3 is CASSSFTGAGSYEQYF. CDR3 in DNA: TGTGCCAGCAGTTCTTTCACAGGGGCGGGCTCCTACGAGCAGTACTTC.

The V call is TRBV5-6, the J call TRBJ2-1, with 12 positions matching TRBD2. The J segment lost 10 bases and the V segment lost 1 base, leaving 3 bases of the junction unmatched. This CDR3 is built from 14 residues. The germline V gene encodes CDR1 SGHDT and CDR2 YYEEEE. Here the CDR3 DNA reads TGTGCCAGCAGCTTGCTAGCGGGGGGGCTAGAGCAGTTCTTC. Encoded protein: CASSLLAGGLEQFF.

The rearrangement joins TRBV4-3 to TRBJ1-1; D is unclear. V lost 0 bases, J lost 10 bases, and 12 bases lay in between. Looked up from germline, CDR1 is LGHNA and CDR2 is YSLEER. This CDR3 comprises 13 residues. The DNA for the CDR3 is TGCGCCAGCAGCCAAGATCGTACCACAGCAGCTTTCTTT. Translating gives CASSQDRTTAAFF.

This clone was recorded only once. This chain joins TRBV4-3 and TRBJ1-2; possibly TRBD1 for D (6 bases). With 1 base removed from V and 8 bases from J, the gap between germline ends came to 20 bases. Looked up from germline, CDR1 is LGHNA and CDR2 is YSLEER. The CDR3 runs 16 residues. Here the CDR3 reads CASSQGKDSSWGGYTF. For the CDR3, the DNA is TGCGCCAGCAGCCAAGGGAAGGACAGTTCATGGGGAGGCTACACCTTC.

The CDR3, as DNA: TGTGCCAGCAGTCGAACGGGACAGGGAGGCCCTGAAGCTTTCTTT. It is translated as CASSRTGQGGPEAFF. V and J are TRBV7-9 and TRBJ1-1; 9 bases line up with TRBD1. Germline CDR1 and CDR2: SEHNR and FQNEAQ (reference sequence). V lost 6 bases and J lost 6; bases outside the gene matches: 11. This CDR3 has 15 amino acids.

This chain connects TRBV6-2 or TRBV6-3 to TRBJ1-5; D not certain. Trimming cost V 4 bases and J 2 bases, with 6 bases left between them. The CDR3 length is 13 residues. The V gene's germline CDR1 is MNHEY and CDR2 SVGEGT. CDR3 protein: CASSSPGNQPQHF. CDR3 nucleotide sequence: TGTGCCAGCAGTTCCCCGGGCAATCAGCCCCAGCATTTT.

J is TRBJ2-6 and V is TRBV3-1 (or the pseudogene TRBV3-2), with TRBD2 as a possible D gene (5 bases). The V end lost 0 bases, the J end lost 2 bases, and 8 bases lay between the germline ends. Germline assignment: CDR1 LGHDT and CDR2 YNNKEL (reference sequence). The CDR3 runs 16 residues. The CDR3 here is CASSQEEGAGANVLTF. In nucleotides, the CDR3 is TGTGCCAGCAGCCAAGAAGAGGGAGCTGGGGCCAACGTCCTGACTTTC.

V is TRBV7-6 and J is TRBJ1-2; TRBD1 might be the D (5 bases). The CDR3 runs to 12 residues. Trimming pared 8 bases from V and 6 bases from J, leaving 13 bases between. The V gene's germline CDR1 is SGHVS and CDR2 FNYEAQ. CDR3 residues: CASSMGGNGYTF. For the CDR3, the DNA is TGTGCCAGCTCAATGGGGGGAAATGGCTACACCTTC.

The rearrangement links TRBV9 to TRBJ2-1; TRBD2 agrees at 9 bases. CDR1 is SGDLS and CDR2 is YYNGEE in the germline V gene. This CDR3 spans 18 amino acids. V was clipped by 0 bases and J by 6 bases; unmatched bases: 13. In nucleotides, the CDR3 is TGTGCCAGCAGCGTAGACGGCGGGGGGGCTCGCCCGCTCAATGAGCAGTTCTTC. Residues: CASSVDGGGARPLNEQFF.

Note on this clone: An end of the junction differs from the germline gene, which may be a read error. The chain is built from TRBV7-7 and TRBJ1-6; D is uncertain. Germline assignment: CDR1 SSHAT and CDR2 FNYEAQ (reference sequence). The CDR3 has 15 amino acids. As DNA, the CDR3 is TGTGCTAGCAGCCTCGAGGCGGGCACCAATTCACCCCTCCACTTT. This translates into CASSLEAGTNSPLHF.

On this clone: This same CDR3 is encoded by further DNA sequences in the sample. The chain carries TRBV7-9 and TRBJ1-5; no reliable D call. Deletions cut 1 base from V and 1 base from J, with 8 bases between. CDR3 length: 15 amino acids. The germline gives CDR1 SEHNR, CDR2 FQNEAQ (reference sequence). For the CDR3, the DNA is TGTGCCAGCAGCTTAGGGGGAGACAGCAATCAGCCCCAGCATTTT. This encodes CASSLGGDSNQPQHF.

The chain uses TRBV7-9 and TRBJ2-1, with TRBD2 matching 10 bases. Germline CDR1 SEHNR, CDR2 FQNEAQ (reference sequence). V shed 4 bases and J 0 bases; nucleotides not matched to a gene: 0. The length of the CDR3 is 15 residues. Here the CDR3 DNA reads TGTGCCAGCAGCTCTAGCGGGGGCTCCTACAATGAGCAGTTCTTC. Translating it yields CASSSSGGSYNEQFF.

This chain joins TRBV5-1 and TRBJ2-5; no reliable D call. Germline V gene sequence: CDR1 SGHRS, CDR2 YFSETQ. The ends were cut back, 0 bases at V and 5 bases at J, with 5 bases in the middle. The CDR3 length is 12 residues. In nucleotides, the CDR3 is TGCGCCAGCAGCTTGGCCGGGGAGACCCAGTACTTC. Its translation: CASSLAGETQYF.